This T cell receptor (beta chain) was identified in a study of blood T cell repertoires in COVID-19. Study as a whole: T cells, B-cell-depleted T cells, or PBMCs supplied cDNA or gDNA.

This CDR3 region has 15 residues. V lost 3 bases and J lost 2, with 11 bases in between. The germline CDR1 and CDR2 sequences are MNHEY and SVGAGI. This table comes from immunoSEQ multiplex PCR, and its TCRdb copy is limited to in-frame clones, with some not included. Of some 490,000 clones detected, 75% to 90% appear once; the ten largest clones hold 7% to 10%. This TCR was recovered from an older woman who had recovered from COVID-19. Sequenced input: PBMCs or T cells enriched from blood (not recorded which). The chain employs TRBV6-5 and TRBJ1-3; D gene ambiguous. The CDR3 sequence: CASSYFSGAGNTIYF. The CDR3 nucleotides read TGTGCCAGCAGTTATTTTTCGGGAGCTGGAAACACCATATATTTT.